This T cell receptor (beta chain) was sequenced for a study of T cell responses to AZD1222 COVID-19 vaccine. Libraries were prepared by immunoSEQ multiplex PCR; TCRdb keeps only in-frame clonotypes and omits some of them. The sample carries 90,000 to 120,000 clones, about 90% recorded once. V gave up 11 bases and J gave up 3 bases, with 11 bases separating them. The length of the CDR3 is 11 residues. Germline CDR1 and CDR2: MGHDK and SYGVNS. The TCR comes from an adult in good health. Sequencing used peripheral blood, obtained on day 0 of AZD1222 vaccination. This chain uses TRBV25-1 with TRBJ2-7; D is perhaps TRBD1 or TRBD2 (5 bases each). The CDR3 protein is CACQRGYEQYF. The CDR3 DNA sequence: TGTGCCTGTCAGAGGGGCTACGAGCAGTACTTC.